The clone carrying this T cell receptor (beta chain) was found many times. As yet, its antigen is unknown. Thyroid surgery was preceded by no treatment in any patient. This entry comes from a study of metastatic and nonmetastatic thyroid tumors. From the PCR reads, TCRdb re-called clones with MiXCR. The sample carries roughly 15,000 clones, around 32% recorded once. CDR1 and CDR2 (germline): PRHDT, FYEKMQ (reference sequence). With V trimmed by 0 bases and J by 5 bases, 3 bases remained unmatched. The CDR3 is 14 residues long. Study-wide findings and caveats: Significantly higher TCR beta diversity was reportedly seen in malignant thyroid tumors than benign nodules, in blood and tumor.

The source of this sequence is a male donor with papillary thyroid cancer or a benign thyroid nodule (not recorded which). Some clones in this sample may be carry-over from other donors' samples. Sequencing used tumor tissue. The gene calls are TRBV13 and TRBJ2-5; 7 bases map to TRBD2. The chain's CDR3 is CASSLGGAGETQYF. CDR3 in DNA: TGTGCCAGCAGCTTAGGGGGAGCGGGGGAGACCCAGTACTTC.